This passage covers 10 T cell receptor beta chains from one sample sequenced in a study of blood T cell repertoires in COVID-19 (TCRdb year 2020). The library was obtained by the immunoSEQ multiplex PCR assay. TCRdb limited this immuneACCESS table to in-frame rearrangements with V and J called. A share of clones is missing; checked studies link under half to unresolved V genes, and the rest is unexplained. This sample is represented by about 170,000 clones; around 82% of them were singletons. Approximately 2.5% of the sample is held by the ten biggest clonotypes. The sample was peripheral blood. These receptors came from a human donor with acute or convalescent COVID-19. The donor label of this sample is uncertain.

To note about this clone: A read error may account for a junction end that differs from germline. V and J are TRBV11-2 and TRBJ2-7; 14 bases line up with TRBD2. Germline values: CDR1 SGHAT, CDR2 FQNNGV. The CDR3 length is 13 residues. The CDR3 DNA reads TGTGCCAGCAGCTTAGGACTAGCGGGAGGGCCTCACTTC. Translating it yields CASSLGLAGGPHF.

The gene calls are TRBV5-1 and TRBJ2-3; 7 bases line up with TRBD1. The CDR3 sequence is 14 residues long. V dropped 4 bases and J dropped 2; count of bases not matched to a gene: 4. Germline V lookup: CDR1 SGHRS, CDR2 YFSETQ. CDR3 sequence reads: CASSLQGYTDTQYF. The CDR3 DNA follows: TGCGCCAGCAGCCTACAGGGGTACACAGATACGCAGTATTTT.

The V call is TRBV2, the J call TRBJ2-5; D remains ambiguous. Trimming stripped 6 bases from V and 1 base from J, with 3 bases between. The CDR3 is 11 residues long. Germline values: CDR1 SNHLY, CDR2 FYNNEI. The CDR3 nucleotides read TGTGCCAGCAGGGCCCAAGAGACCCAGTACTTC. The encoded protein is CASRAQETQYF.

This clone turned up a few times. The gene calls are TRBV6-5 and TRBJ2-7; 11 bases agree with TRBD2. The CDR3 covers 15 residues. With V trimmed by 4 bases and J by 7 bases, 9 bases remained unmatched. Per germline, CDR1 MNHEY and CDR2 SVGAGI. Here the CDR3 reads CASSSLLAGAGEQYF. CDR3 coding DNA: TGTGCCAGCAGTTCCCTACTAGCGGGAGCGGGTGAGCAGTACTTC.

This clone was recorded once. This sequence joins TRBV7-9 and TRBJ1-4; D is uncertain. V was cut by 5 bases and J by 8 bases, with 15 bases left in between. The length of the CDR3 is 14 residues. Germline CDR1 is SEHNR and CDR2 is FQNEAQ (reference sequence). In DNA, the CDR3 is TGTGCCAGCAGCGGCACAAGAGGGAACGAAAAACTGTTTTTT. Translated, it gives CASSGTRGNEKLFF.

The chain has TRBV11-2 and TRBJ2-3; no definite D call. Per germline, CDR1 SGHAT and CDR2 FQNNGV. This CDR3 has 12 residues. V lost 5 bases, J lost 5 bases, and 8 bases lay in between. The DNA for the CDR3 is TGTGCCAGCAGCCCTATAGTAGATACGCAGTATTTT. Protein: CASSPIVDTQYF.

In its sample, this clone was seen a few times. The chain uses TRBV6-6 and TRBJ2-2, with a weak D call TRBD2 (5 bases). V lost 7 bases and J lost 2, with 8 bases in between. Germline assignment: CDR1 MNHNY and CDR2 SVGAGI (reference sequence). This CDR3 is 13 amino acids long. This CDR3 is CASTRLNTGELFF. CDR3 DNA: TGTGCCAGCACCAGACTAAACACCGGGGAGCTGTTTTTT.

The CDR3 sequence: CATRLRGGNTIYF. The DNA of the CDR3 is TGTGCCACGCGATTGAGAGGCGGAAACACCATATATTTT. V gene TRBV7-2 combines with J gene TRBJ1-3; D is ambiguous. The CDR3 spans 13 residues. Germline V CDR1 and CDR2: SGHTA, FQGNSA. With 10 bases removed from V and 4 bases from J, the gap between germline ends came to 14 bases. Drawing the rest from reference TRBV7-2 and TRBJ1-3, the complete variable domain is GAGVSQSPSNKVTEKGKDVELRCDPISGHTALYWYRQSLGQGLEFLIYFQGNSAPDKSGLPSDRFSAERTGGSVSTLTIQRTQQEDSAVYLCATRLRGGNTIYFGEGSWLTVV.

About this clone itself: At one end the junction does not follow the germline gene, possibly because of a read error. The chain joins TRBV7-9 to TRBJ1-4, with 9 bases matching TRBD1. CDR1 is SEHNR and CDR2 is FQNEAQ in the germline V gene (reference sequence). This CDR3 is built from 15 residues. CDR3 in DNA: TGTGCCAGCAGCCTAGCGGGACAGGGTGGTGAAAAACTGTTTTTT. Residues: CASSLAGQGGEKLFF.

The J gene is TRBJ2-2, the V gene TRBV6-1; a weak D match, TRBD1 (5 bases). The CDR3 sequence is 15 residues long. CDR1 MNHNS and CDR2 SASEGT come from the germline V gene. The V end was cut by 2 bases, the J end by 3 bases, with 10 bases between. In DNA, the CDR3 is TGTGCCAGCAGTGAACAGGGCGGCGACACCGGGGAGCTGTTTTTT. It specifies CASSEQGGDTGELFF.